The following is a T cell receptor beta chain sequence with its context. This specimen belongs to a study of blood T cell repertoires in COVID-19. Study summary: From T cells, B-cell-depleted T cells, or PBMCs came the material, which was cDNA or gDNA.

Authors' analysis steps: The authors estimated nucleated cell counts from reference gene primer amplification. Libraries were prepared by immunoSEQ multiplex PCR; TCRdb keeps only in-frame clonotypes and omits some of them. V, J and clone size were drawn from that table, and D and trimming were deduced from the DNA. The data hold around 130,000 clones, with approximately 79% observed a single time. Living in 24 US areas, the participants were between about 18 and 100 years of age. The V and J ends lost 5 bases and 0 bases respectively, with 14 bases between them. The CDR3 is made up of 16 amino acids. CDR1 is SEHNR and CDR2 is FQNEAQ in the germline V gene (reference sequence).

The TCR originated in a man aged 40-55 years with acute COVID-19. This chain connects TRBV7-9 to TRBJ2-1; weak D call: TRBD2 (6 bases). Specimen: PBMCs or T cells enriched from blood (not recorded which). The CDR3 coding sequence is TGTGCCAGCAGCCCAATAGCGACTAGCTCCTACAATGAGCAGTTCTTC. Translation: CASSPIATSSYNEQFF. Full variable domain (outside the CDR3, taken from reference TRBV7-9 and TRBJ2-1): DTGVSQNPRHKITKRGQNVTFRCDPISEHNRLYWYRQTLGQGPEFLTYFQNEAQLEKSRLLSDRFSAERPKGSFSTLEIQRTEQGDSAMYLCASSPIATSSYNEQFFGPGTRLTVL.